The 24 T cell receptor beta chains below were found in one sample sequenced in a study of T-cell reconstitution after alpha-beta-depleted transplantation in children (dated by TCRdb to about 2016). Taken with the paper, the label for treatment or condition translates to: allogeneic hematopoietic cell transplantation with graft depleted of TCRalphabeta T cells and CD19 B cells. Receptor libraries were prepared by PCR. TCRdb shows the sequencer as Illumina HiSeq 2500. TCR libraries were prepared with molecular barcoding, using unique molecular identifiers to normalize TCRbeta repertoire quantification. TCRdb redid the processing of the public reads, applying fastp at Q25 and MiXCR, and retained in-frame beta chains. Rows matching on CDR3 protein sequence are summarized as one entry with the most common DNA and genes. The sample records 250,000 to 400,000 distinct CDR3 sequences, 20% to 30% of which are singletons. About 10% of the sample is held by the ten biggest clonotypes.

This specimen consisted of PBMCs, mostly from graft donor cells, obtained 180 days after TCRalphabeta/CD19-depleted stem cell transplant. The origin of the receptors is a male patient aged 10 to 17 who had a stem cell transplant for acute lymphoblastic leukemia, so the T cells may come from the graft donor.

This clonotype was seen a handful of times. The gene calls are TRBV20-1 and TRBJ2-5; 8 nucleotides align to TRBD2. The V segment lost 3 bases and the J segment 5 bases; nucleotides outside the gene matches: 11. CDR1 and CDR2 from the germline V gene are DFQATT and SNEGSKA (reference sequence). The CDR3 sequence is 15 residues long. This chain's CDR3 is CSARGRGRRNETQYF. The CDR3 DNA follows: TGCAGTGCTAGGGGGCGCGGGAGGCGAAACGAGACCCAGTACTTC.

This chain joins TRBV12-3 or TRBV12-4 and TRBJ2-3; tentative D call: TRBD1 (5 bases). V dropped 6 bases and J dropped 5 bases, with 15 bases sitting between them. The CDR3 totals 14 residues. The CDR3 here is CASSRPLTGDTQYF. The CDR3 DNA reads as TGTGCCAGCAGCCGGCCCCTAACAGGAGATACGCAGTATTTT.

The rearrangement uses TRBV7-2 and TRBJ2-7, with 8 bases aligning to TRBD2. Germline lookup yields CDR1 SGHTA and CDR2 FQGNSA. This CDR3 has 14 amino acids. V was clipped by 3 bases and J by 5 bases; unmatched bases: 6. CDR3 bases: TGTGCCAGCAGCTTGACTAGCGCGATCCACGAGCAGTACTTC. It specifies CASSLTSAIHEQYF.

This clonotype showed up just a few times. The J gene is TRBJ1-3, the V gene TRBV12-3 or TRBV12-4, with D hard to call. CDR3 length: 14 amino acids. V dropped 5 bases and J dropped 3 bases, with 11 bases sitting between them. The CDR3 reads CASSRFGGGNTIYF. The CDR3 DNA follows: TGTGCCAGCAGTCGCTTTGGAGGTGGAAACACCATATATTTT.

This clonotype was recorded a few times. V usage is TRBV20-1 and J usage is TRBJ2-7, with 11 bases fitting TRBD1. The length of the CDR3 is 12 residues. Trimming took 6 bases from V and 6 from J; bases not matched to a gene: 4. Germline values: CDR1 DFQATT, CDR2 SNEGSKA (reference sequence). Written as DNA, the CDR3 is TGCAGTGCCCGGACAGGGGGCGTCGAGCAGTACTTC. This translates into CSARTGGVEQYF.

This chain joins TRBV6-5 and TRBJ2-5; the D gene is possibly TRBD1 (6 bases). The V gene lost 4 bases and the J gene lost 2 bases, with 17 bases spanning the gap. CDR1 is MNHEY, CDR2 SVGAGI, per germline. This CDR3 is built from 16 residues. The CDR3 DNA reads TGTGCCAGCAGTTTAGAACTGACAGGTCTACAAGAGACCCAGTACTTC. This codes for CASSLELTGLQETQYF.

A few counts support this clonotype. This sequence joins TRBV3-1 and TRBJ2-7; D possibly uses TRBD1 or TRBD2 (5 bases each). This CDR3 contains 16 residues. V dropped 3 bases and J dropped 0 bases, with 15 bases sitting between them. Germline V gene data show CDR1 as LGHDT and CDR2 as YNNKEL (reference sequence). The CDR3 DNA reads as TGTGCCAGCAGCCATGCCCCGGGACGGGACTCCTACGAGCAGTACTTC. Amino acids: CASSHAPGRDSYEQYF.

This chain links TRBV5-4 with TRBJ2-1; no reliable D call. Germline CDR1 reads SGHNT; CDR2 reads YYREEE (reference sequence). CDR3 length: 15 residues. The V and J ends lost 2 bases and 0 bases respectively, with 9 bases between them. CDR3 coding DNA: TGTGCCAGCAGCTTAAAAGTCTACTCCTACAATGAGCAGTTCTTC. Protein: CASSLKVYSYNEQFF.

The gene calls are TRBV5-1 and TRBJ2-7; 7 bases line up with TRBD1. The trim removed 1 base at V and 2 bases at J, leaving 3 bases unmatched. Germline V gene lookup returns CDR1 SGHRS and CDR2 YFSETQ. The CDR3 is made up of 14 amino acids. The CDR3, as DNA: TGCGCCAGCAGCTTGTGGGACAGACCCTACGAGCAGTACTTC. It translates to CASSLWDRPYEQYF.

This clonotype has just a few counts. V is TRBV5-1 and J is TRBJ2-3, with TRBD2 matching 7 bases. Germline V lookup: CDR1 SGHRS, CDR2 YFSETQ. V shed 2 bases, J shed 5 bases, and the junction held 11 bases outside the gene matches. CDR3 length: 16 residues. In DNA, the CDR3 is TGCGCCAGCAGCTTCGGGGCGGGAGCAGGAGGAGATACGCAGTATTTT. Translation: CASSFGAGAGGDTQYF. Looking up the rest from reference TRBV5-1 and TRBJ2-3 gives the full variable domain: KAGVTQTPRYLIKTRGQQVTLSCSPISGHRSVSWYQQTPGQGLQFLFEYFSETQRNKGNFPGRFSGRQFSNSRSEMNVSTLELGDSALYLCASSFGAGAGGDTQYFGPGTRLTVL.

This clonotype was seen more than once but under ten times. The CDR3 sequence: CASSFWEGQGAPGEQYF. Here the CDR3 DNA reads TGTGCCAGCAGCTTCTGGGAGGGGCAGGGGGCGCCCGGGGAGCAGTACTTC. The gene calls are TRBV13 and TRBJ2-7; possible D gene TRBD1, 8 bases. CDR1 and CDR2 (germline): PRHDT, FYEKMQ (reference sequence). Trimming took off 3 bases at V and 7 bases at J, with 25 bases between the two ends. This CDR3 is 17 amino acids long.

This clonotype was seen more than once but under ten times. The rearrangement links TRBV20-1 to TRBJ2-1; 10 nucleotides line up with TRBD2. The germline V gene encodes CDR1 DFQATT and CDR2 SNEGSKA (reference sequence). The CDR3 spans 19 residues. V was pared by 2 bases and J by 5 bases, with 18 bases of the junction left unmatched. CDR3: CSARIAQLAGYLLDNEQFF. In DNA form, the CDR3 reads TGCAGTGCTAGAATAGCGCAACTAGCGGGGTATCTCCTAGACAATGAGCAGTTCTTC.

This clonotype came up a few times. V and J are TRBV9 and TRBJ2-3, with D maybe TRBD1 (5 bases). CDR1 SGDLS and CDR2 YYNGEE come from the germline V gene. V was pared by 1 base and J by 4 bases, with 7 bases between. The CDR3 totals 13 residues. The CDR3 nucleotides read TGTGCCAGCAGCGTACTGACAGCAGATACGCAGTATTTT. Its translation: CASSVLTADTQYF.

CDR3: CASSFGATSGRAYEQYF. The DNA of the CDR3 is TGTGCCAGCAGCTTCGGCGCAACTAGCGGGAGGGCCTACGAGCAGTACTTC. The V call is TRBV11-2, the J call TRBJ2-7; TRBD2 matches at 13 bases. Germline loops: CDR1 SGHAT, CDR2 FQNNGV. Trimming at V came to 3 bases and at J to 2 bases, leaving 7 bases not matched to a gene. This CDR3 contains 17 residues.

This clonotype showed up just a few times. This chain connects TRBV10-3 to TRBJ2-3; 10 positions agree with TRBD2. The CDR3 spans 13 residues. The J segment lost 4 bases and the V segment lost 8 bases, leaving 3 bases of the junction unmatched. Germline V gene sequence: CDR1 ENHRY, CDR2 SYGVKD. CDR3 DNA: TGTGCCATCGAAGCGGGAGGGTCAGATACGCAGTATTTT. It specifies CAIEAGGSDTQYF.

V gene TRBV7-3 combines with J gene TRBJ2-1; 9 bases map to TRBD2. The CDR3 runs to 17 residues. Germline V gene data show CDR1 as SGHTA and CDR2 as FQGTGA. The V and J ends lost 3 bases and 7 bases, in that order; junction bases with no gene match: 13. The CDR3 protein is CASSFQPGLAEGNEQFF. DNA of the CDR3: TGTGCCAGCAGCTTCCAACCGGGACTAGCCGAAGGGAATGAGCAGTTCTTC.

The chain carries TRBV7-2 and TRBJ2-3; possible D gene TRBD2, 6 bases. The germline V and J ends were trimmed by 5 bases and 8 bases, with 20 bases remaining between them. Germline V gene lookup returns CDR1 SGHTA and CDR2 FQGNSA. The CDR3 has 15 amino acids. The CDR3: CASSPGTHSPITQYF. The CDR3 DNA is TGTGCCAGCAGCCCCGGGACTCATTCCCCTATTACGCAGTATTTT. Filled out from reference TRBV7-2 and TRBJ2-3, the complete variable domain reads GAGVSQSPSNKVTEKGKDVELRCDPISGHTALYWYRQSLGQGLEFLIYFQGNSAPDKSGLPSDRFSAERTGGSVSTLTIQRTQQEDSAVYLCASSPGTHSPITQYFGPGTRLTVL.

V gene TRBV27 combines with J gene TRBJ2-5; a possible D gene is TRBD1 (6 bases). Trimming took 5 bases from V and 1 from J, leaving 11 bases between them. This CDR3 has 14 amino acids. Germline loops: CDR1 MNHEY, CDR2 SMNVEV (reference sequence). The CDR3 nucleotides read TGTGCCAGCAGTCGAATACAGGGCCAAGAGACCCAGTACTTC. It codes for CASSRIQGQETQYF.

The J gene is TRBJ2-5, the V gene TRBV7-8, with D possibly being TRBD1 or TRBD2 (5 bases each). Germline-derived CDR1 and CDR2 are SGHVS and FQNEAQ. The germline V and J ends were trimmed by 7 bases and 6 bases, with 21 bases remaining between them. The CDR3 loop spans 15 amino acids. Here the CDR3 DNA reads TGTGCCAGCACCTCCCAGTGGGGGTTGGAGAAGACCCAGTACTTC. Amino acids: CASTSQWGLEKTQYF. The full variable domain, rest sourced from reference TRBV7-8 and TRBJ2-5, is GAGVSQSPRYKVAKRGQDVALRCDPISGHVSLFWYQQALGQGPEFLTYFQNEAQLDKSGLPSDRFFAERPEGSVSTLKIQRTQQEDSAVYLCASTSQWGLEKTQYFGPGTRLLVL.

V and J are TRBV9 and TRBJ2-2, with 7 bases that match TRBD1. CDR1 and CDR2 from the germline V gene are SGDLS and YYNGEE. This CDR3 contains 12 residues. The V and J ends lost 6 bases and 6 bases, in that order; junction bases with no gene match: 2. CDR3 residues: CASTTGSGELFF. The CDR3 DNA is TGTGCCAGCACGACAGGGTCCGGGGAGCTGTTTTTT.

This clonotype was found many times. The rearrangement uses TRBV4-1 and TRBJ2-7; D is perhaps TRBD2 (6 bases). CDR1 and CDR2 from the germline V gene are MGHRA and YSYEKL. Trimming took off 3 bases at V and 2 bases at J, with 11 bases between the two ends. The CDR3 extends over 14 amino acids. The CDR3 here is CASSHGTSTYEQYF. The CDR3 nucleotides read TGCGCCAGCAGCCATGGGACTTCTACCTACGAGCAGTACTTC.

The chain uses TRBV15 and TRBJ1-5; tentatively, D is TRBD1 (5 bases). V was clipped by 0 bases and J by 3 bases, with 12 bases between them. The CDR3 loop spans 16 amino acids. From germline, CDR1 is LNHNV and CDR2 YYDKDF (reference sequence). CDR3 in DNA: TGTGCCACCAGCAGAGATGACAGTTCCCTCAATCAGCCCCAGCATTTT. Its translation is CATSRDDSSLNQPQHF. The variable domain in full, with the rest retrieved from reference TRBV15 and TRBJ1-5, is DAMVIQNPRYQVTQFGKPVTLSCSQTLNHNVMYWYQQKSSQAPKLLFHYYDKDFNNEADTPDNFQSRRPNTSFCFLDIRSPGLGDTAMYLCATSRDDSSLNQPQHFGDGTRLSIL.

This clonotype has more than one count but fewer than ten. This chain connects TRBV20-1 to TRBJ1-5; 9 bases fit TRBD1. From germline, CDR1 is DFQATT and CDR2 SNEGSKA (reference sequence). V trimming: 5 bases; J trimming: 1 base; junction bases outside the gene matches: 3. CDR3 length equals 14 residues. The CDR3 sequence: CSARGTGSNQPQHF. The CDR3 nucleotides read TGCAGTGCTCGCGGGACAGGGAGCAATCAGCCCCAGCATTTT.

The rearrangement links TRBV7-6 to TRBJ2-3; D is uncertain. The CDR3 extends over 15 amino acids. CDR1 and CDR2 from the germline V gene are SGHVS and FNYEAQ. The V end lost 1 base, the J end lost 0 bases, and 8 bases lay between the germline ends. CDR3 DNA: TGTGCCAGCAGCTTAGGACATTTTAGCACAGATACGCAGTATTTT. This sequence encodes CASSLGHFSTDTQYF.